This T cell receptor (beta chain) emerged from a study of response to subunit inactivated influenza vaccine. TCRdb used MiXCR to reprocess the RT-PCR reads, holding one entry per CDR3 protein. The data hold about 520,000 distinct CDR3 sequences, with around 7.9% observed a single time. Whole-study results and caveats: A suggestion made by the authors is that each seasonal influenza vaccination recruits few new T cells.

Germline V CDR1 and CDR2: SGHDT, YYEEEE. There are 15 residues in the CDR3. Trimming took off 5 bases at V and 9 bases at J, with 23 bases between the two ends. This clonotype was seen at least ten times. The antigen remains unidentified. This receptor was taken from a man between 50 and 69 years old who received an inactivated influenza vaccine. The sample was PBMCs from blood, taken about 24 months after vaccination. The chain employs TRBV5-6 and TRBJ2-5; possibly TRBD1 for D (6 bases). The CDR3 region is CASSIPGTKLLAQYF. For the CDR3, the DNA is TGTGCCAGCAGTATCCCCGGGACAAAGCTACTGGCCCAGTACTTC.